At least ten counts were recorded for the clone carrying this TCR beta chain. V lost 3 bases and J lost 4, with 9 bases in between. The CDR3 runs 14 residues. CDR1 is SNHLY, CDR2 FYNNEI, per germline. This sample was included in a study of T cell repertoires in cytomegalovirus infection. TCRdb ran MiXCR on the reads and lists one entry per CDR3 protein. The sample carries just over 300,000 distinct CDR3 sequences, 15% to 20% recorded once. The specimen was PBMCs. This chain connects TRBV2 to TRBJ1-4; tentative D call: TRBD1 (5 bases). The receptor was isolated from a human donor in good health (CMV status not recorded). Some clones in this sample may be carry-over from other donors' samples. CDR3 sequence reads: CASSEGRINEKLFF. CDR3 nucleotides: TGTGCCAGCAGTGAGGGACGGATTAATGAAAAACTGTTTTTT.